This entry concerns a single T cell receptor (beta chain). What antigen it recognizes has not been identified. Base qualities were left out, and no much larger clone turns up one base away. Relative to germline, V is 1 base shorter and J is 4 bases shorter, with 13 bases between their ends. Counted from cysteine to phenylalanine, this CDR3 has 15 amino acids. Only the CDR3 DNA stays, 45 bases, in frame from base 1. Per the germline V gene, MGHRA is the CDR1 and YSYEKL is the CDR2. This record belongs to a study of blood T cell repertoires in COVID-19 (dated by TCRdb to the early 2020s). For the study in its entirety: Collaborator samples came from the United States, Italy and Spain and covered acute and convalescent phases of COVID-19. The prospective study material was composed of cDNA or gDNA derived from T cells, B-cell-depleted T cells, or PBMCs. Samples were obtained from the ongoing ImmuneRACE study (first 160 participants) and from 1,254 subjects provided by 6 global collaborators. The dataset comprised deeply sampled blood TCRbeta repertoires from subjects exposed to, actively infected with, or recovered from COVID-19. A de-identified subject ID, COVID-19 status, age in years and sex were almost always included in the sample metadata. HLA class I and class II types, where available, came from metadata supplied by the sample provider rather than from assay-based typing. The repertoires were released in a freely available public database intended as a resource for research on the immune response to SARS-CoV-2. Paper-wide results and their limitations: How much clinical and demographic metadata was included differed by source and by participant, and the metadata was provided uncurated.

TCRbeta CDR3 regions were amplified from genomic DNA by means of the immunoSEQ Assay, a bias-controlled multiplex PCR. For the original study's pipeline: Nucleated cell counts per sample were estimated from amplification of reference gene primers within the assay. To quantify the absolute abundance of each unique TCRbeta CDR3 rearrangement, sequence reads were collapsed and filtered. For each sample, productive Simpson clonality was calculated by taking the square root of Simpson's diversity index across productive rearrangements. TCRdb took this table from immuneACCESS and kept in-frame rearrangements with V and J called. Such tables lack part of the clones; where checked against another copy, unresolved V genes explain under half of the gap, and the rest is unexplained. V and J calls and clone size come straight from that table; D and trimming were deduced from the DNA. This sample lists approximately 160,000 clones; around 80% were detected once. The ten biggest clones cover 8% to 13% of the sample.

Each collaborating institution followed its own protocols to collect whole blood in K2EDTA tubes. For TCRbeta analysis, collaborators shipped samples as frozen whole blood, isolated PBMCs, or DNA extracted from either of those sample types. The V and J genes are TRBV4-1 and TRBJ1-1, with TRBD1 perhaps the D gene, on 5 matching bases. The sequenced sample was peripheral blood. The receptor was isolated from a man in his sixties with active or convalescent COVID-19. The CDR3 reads CASSQVGQGTTEAFF. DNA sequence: TGCGCCAGCAGCCAAGTCGGGCAGGGTACCACTGAAGCTTTCTTT.